This T cell receptor (beta chain) was identified during a study of blood T cell repertoires in COVID-19 (dated by TCRdb to between 2020 and 2021). At the level of the whole study: Samples covering the acute and convalescent phases of COVID-19 were provided by collaborators in the United States, Italy and Spain. The material from the prospective study consisted of cDNA or gDNA derived from T cells, B-cell-depleted T cells, or PBMCs. The dataset comprised deeply sampled blood TCRbeta repertoires from subjects exposed to, actively infected with, or recovered from COVID-19. The repertoires were released in a freely available public database intended as a resource for research on the immune response to SARS-CoV-2. Samples came from the ongoing ImmuneRACE study (first 160 participants) plus 1,254 subjects from 6 global collaborators. Sample metadata almost always included a de-identified subject ID, COVID-19 status, age in years and sex. HLA class I and class II types, where available, came from metadata supplied by the sample provider rather than from assay-based typing.

This clone has only one observation. Its antigen specificity is not known. Per-base qualities were not stored, and no clone one base away is much larger. Trimming removed 6 bases from V and 8 bases from J; the gene matches leave 9 bases unexplained. The CDR3 goes from the cysteine to the phenylalanine over 16 residues. This entry keeps only the CDR3 DNA: 48 bases, framed from base 1. The germline V gene provides CDR1 SGHTA and CDR2 FQGNSA. The full study reports these points: The quantity of clinical and demographic metadata differed by source and by participant and was supplied without curation.

The immunoSEQ Assay, a bias-controlled multiplex PCR, was used to amplify TCRbeta CDR3 regions from genomic DNA. As for the authors' bioinformatics: Within the assay, amplification of reference gene primers was used to estimate how many nucleated cells each sample contained. To quantify the absolute abundance of each unique TCRbeta CDR3 rearrangement, sequence reads were collapsed and filtered. For each sample, productive Simpson clonality was calculated by taking the square root of Simpson's diversity index across productive rearrangements. TCRdb mirrors the immuneACCESS table, restricted to in-frame sequences. Some clones are absent from its copies; in checked studies, under half trace to an unresolved V gene, and the reason for the others is unknown. The V and J calls and clone size come from that table; D and trimming were worked out from the DNA. The sample table records more than 75,000 clones; roughly 91% of these occur just once. The top ten constitute 4.8% of the sample.

Collaborating institutions collected whole blood in K2EDTA tubes following their own protocols. Collaborator samples were shipped for TCRbeta analysis as frozen whole blood, isolated PBMCs, or DNA extracted from either sample type. The chain was built from TRBV7-2 and TRBJ2-1, with 14 central nucleotides matching TRBD2. Specimen: peripheral blood. The TCR comes from a woman aged 80 or older with active COVID-19. For the CDR3, the sequence is CASRSPGTSGRDEQFF. The nucleotide sequence is TGTGCCAGCAGAAGCCCCGGGACTAGCGGGAGAGATGAGCAGTTCTTC.